This is a list of T cell receptor beta chains from one sample in a study of T cell responses to AZD1222 COVID-19 vaccine. This table comes from immunoSEQ multiplex PCR, and its TCRdb copy is limited to in-frame clones, with some not included. The repertoire includes under 150,000 clones, 90% to 95% of them detected once, and under 3.5% sits in the top ten. Sequencing used peripheral blood, obtained on day 0 of AZD1222 vaccination. The receptors derive from an adult in good health. Each CDR3 is given with its conserved first and last residue. Fields, in order: J gene, clone size, D gene, V gene, CDR3 protein, CDR3 DNA. A D gene is named only where the DNA matches it firmly. Clone size is not always given. Where it is, it says once, few, many or a class for expanded clones.

J: TRBJ2-1
size: NA
D: TRBD2
V: TRBV2
CDR3: CASRYSGLAGNEQFF
DNA: TGTGCCAGCAGGTATAGTGGACTAGCGGGAAATGAGCAGTTCTTC

J: TRBJ1-3
size: NA
D: NA
V: TRBV9
CDR3: CASSVGPDASGNTIYF
DNA: TGTGCCAGCAGCGTAGGACCGGATGCCTCTGGAAACACCATATATTTT

J: TRBJ2-1
size: NA
D: NA
V: TRBV19
CDR3: CASSDIRQSSYNEQFF
DNA: TGTGCCAGTAGTGACATCCGACAGAGCTCCTACAATGAGCAGTTCTTC

J: TRBJ2-1
size: NA
D: NA
V: TRBV5-1
CDR3: CASSLEPKSYEQFF
DNA: TGCGCCAGCAGCTTGGAACCTAAGAGCTATGAGCAGTTCTTC

J: TRBJ2-2
size: once
D: TRBD1
V: TRBV28
CDR3: CASRQGPTGELFF
DNA: TGTGCCAGCAGACAGGGGCCCACCGGGGAGCTGTTTTTT

J: TRBJ1-5
size: NA
D: NA
V: TRBV27
CDR3: CASSLVGYSNQPQHF
DNA: TGTGCCAGCAGTTTAGTAGGGTATAGCAATCAGCCCCAGCATTTT

J: TRBJ2-1
size: NA
D: TRBD2
V: TRBV19
CDR3: CASSGQTSGRVHNEQFF
DNA: TGTGCCAGTAGTGGTCAAACTAGCGGGAGGGTCCACAATGAGCAGTTCTTC

J: TRBJ2-3
size: NA
D: TRBD2
V: TRBV24-1
CDR3: CATSLAGATDTQYF
DNA: TGTGCCACCAGCCTAGCGGGGGCCACAGATACGCAGTATTTT

J: TRBJ1-1
size: NA
D: NA
V: TRBV5-6
CDR3: CASSLGQRFEEAFF
DNA: TGTGCCAGCAGCTTGGGACAGCGGTTTGAGGAAGCTTTCTTT

J: TRBJ1-1
size: NA
D: TRBD1
V: TRBV18
CDR3: CASLGQGNTEAFF
DNA: TGTGCCAGCTTGGGACAGGGGAACACTGAAGCTTTCTTT

J: TRBJ2-3
size: once
D: NA
V: TRBV7-2
CDR3: CASSPLRDSSTDTQYF
DNA: TGTGCCAGCAGCCCCTTGCGTGATTCGAGCACAGATACGCAGTATTTT

J: TRBJ2-5
size: NA
D: TRBD2
V: TRBV2
CDR3: CASSGAAGGTQTQYF
DNA: TGTGCCAGCAGTGGTGCAGCGGGAGGTACGCAGACCCAGTACTTC

J: TRBJ1-2
size: NA
D: TRBD1
V: TRBV7-9
CDR3: CASSLEDRRYYGYTF
DNA: TGTGCCAGCAGCTTAGAGGACAGGAGATACTATGGCTACACCTTC

J: TRBJ1-6
size: NA
D: NA
V: TRBV5-1
CDR3: CASSLLQGRGSPLHF
DNA: TGCGCCAGCAGCTTGCTACAGGGCAGGGGTTCACCCCTCCACTTT

J: TRBJ2-3
size: NA
D: NA
V: TRBV24-1
CDR3: CATSDPTIDTDTQYF
DNA: TGTGCCACCAGTGACCCGACAATCGACACAGATACGCAGTATTTT

J: TRBJ2-1
size: NA
D: NA
V: TRBV7-2
CDR3: CASSLAGRSDEQFF
DNA: TGTGCCAGCAGCTTAGCGGGGAGATCCGATGAGCAGTTCTTC

J: TRBJ2-7
size: NA
D: TRBD1
V: TRBV10-3
CDR3: CAISRTGGEQYF
DNA: TGTGCCATCAGTAGGACAGGGGGCGAGCAGTACTTC